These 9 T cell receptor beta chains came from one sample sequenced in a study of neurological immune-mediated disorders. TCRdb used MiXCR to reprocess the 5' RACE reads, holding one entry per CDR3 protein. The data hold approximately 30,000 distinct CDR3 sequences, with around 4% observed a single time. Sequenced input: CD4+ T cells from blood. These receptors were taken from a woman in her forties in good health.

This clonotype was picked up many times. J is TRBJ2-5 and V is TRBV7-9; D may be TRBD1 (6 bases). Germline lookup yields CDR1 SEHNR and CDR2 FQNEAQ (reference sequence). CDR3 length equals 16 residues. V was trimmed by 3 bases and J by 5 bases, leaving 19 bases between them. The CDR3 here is CASSFRNPGERETQYF. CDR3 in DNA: TGTGCCAGCAGCTTCCGCAACCCAGGGGAAAGGGAGACCCAGTACTTC. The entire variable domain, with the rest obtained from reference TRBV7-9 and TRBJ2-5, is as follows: DTGVSQNPRHKITKRGQNVTFRCDPISEHNRLYWYRQTLGQGPEFLTYFQNEAQLEKSRLLSDRFSAERPKGSFSTLEIQRTEQGDSAMYLCASSFRNPGERETQYFGPGTRLLVL.

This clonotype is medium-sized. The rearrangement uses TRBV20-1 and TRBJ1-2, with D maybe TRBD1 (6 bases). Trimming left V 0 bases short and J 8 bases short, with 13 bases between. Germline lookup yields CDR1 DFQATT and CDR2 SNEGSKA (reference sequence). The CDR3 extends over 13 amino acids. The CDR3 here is CSARDTGNYGYTF. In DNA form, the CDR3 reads TGCAGTGCTAGAGATACAGGGAATTACGGCTACACCTTC.

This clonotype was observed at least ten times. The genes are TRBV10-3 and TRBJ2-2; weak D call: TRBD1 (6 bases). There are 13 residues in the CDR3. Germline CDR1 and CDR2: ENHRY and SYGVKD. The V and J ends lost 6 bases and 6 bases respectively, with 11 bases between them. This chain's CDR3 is CAISPTGPGELFF. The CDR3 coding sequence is TGTGCCATCAGCCCGACAGGCCCCGGGGAGCTGTTTTTT.

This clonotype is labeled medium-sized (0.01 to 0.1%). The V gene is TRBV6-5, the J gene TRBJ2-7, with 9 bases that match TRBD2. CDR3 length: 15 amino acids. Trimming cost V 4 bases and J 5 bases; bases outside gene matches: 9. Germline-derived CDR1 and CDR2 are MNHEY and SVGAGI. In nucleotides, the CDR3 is TGTGCCAGCAGTTCGGACCCAGCGGGAGGTAACGAGCAGTACTTC. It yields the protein CASSSDPAGGNEQYF.

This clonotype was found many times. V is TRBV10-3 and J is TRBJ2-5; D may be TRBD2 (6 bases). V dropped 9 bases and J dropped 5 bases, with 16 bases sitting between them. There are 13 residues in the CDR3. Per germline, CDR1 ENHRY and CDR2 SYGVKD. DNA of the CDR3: TGTGCCATTAACGGAGGGCCGGGGGAGACCCAGTACTTC. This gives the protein CAINGGPGETQYF.

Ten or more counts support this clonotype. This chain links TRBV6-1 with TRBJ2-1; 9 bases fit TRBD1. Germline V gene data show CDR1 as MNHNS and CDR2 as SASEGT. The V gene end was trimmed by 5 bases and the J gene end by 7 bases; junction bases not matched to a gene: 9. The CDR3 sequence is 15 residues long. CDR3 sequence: CASSHRDRVRNEQFF. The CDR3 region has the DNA TGTGCCAGCAGTCACCGGGACAGGGTTAGAAATGAGCAGTTCTTC.

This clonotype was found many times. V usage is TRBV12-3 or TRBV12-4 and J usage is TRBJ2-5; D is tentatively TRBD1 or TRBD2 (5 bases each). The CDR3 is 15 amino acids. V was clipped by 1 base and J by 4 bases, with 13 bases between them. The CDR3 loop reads CASSLGGAQGETQYF. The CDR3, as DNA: TGTGCCAGCAGTTTAGGAGGGGCCCAGGGAGAGACCCAGTACTTC.

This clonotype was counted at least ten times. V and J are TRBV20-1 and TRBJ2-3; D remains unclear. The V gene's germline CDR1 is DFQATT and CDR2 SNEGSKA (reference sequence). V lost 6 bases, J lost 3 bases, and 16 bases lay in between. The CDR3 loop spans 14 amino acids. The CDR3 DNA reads TGCAGTGCCCCCCGCGTGGTCCAGACAGATACGCAGTATTTT. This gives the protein CSAPRVVQTDTQYF.

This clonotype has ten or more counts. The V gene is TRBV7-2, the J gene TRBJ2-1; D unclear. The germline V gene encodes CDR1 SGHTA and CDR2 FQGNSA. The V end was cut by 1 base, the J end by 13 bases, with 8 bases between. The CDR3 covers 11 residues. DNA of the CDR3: TGTGCCAGCAGCTTAGGTCCGCGACAGTTCTTC. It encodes CASSLGPRQFF.